The 29 T cell receptor beta chains reported below all come from one sample, sequenced in a study of blood T cell repertoires in COVID-19. The repertoire was sequenced with immunoSEQ multiplex PCR; TCRdb's copy has only in-frame clones and lacks some. The sample lists under 350,000 clones; about nine tenths were seen once. Sequencing was done on a sample of peripheral blood. The receptor set was obtained from a man aged 45-65 years with acute or convalescent COVID-19.

The chain carries TRBV27 and TRBJ1-2; no reliable D call. V was trimmed by 5 bases and J by 2 bases, leaving 15 bases between them. The germline CDR1 and CDR2 sequences are MNHEY and SMNVEV (reference sequence). The CDR3 covers 15 residues. CDR3 loop: CASSRGTGKNYGYTF. The CDR3, as DNA: TGTGCCAGCAGTCGAGGAACGGGGAAGAACTATGGCTACACCTTC.

The chain employs TRBV15 and TRBJ2-7; a weak D match, TRBD1 (5 bases). The CDR3 length is 13 residues. Germline V gives CDR1 LNHNV, CDR2 YYDKDF (reference sequence). The V gene lost 3 bases and the J gene lost 2 bases, with 8 bases spanning the gap. The CDR3 region is CATSSGAAYEQYF. The CDR3 DNA reads TGTGCCACCAGCAGTGGGGCAGCCTACGAGCAGTACTTC.

This rearrangement joins TRBV5-8 to TRBJ1-1; unclear D gene. Deletions cut 9 bases from V and 3 bases from J, with 27 bases between. CDR1 SGHTS and CDR2 YDEGEE come from the germline V gene. The CDR3 is made up of 17 amino acids. Here the CDR3 DNA reads TGTGCCACCCCCTTGGAGGGTTGGCGGGGTGGGGACACTGAAGCTTTCTTT. Residues: CATPLEGWRGGDTEAFF.

The chain links TRBV25-1 to TRBJ1-6, with D possibly TRBD1 on 6 matching bases. V gave up 4 bases and J gave up 13 bases, with 17 bases separating them. CDR3 length: 14 residues. CDR1 is MGHDK, CDR2 SYGVNS, per germline. CDR3 protein: CASSASPQGFPLHF. CDR3 nucleotide sequence: TGTGCCAGCAGTGCTTCCCCTCAGGGGTTCCCCCTCCACTTT.

The chain carries TRBV9 and TRBJ2-7; 8 bases are shared with TRBD2. This CDR3 comprises 16 residues. V lost 3 bases and J lost 3; bases outside the gene matches: 11. Germline V gene data show CDR1 as SGDLS and CDR2 as YYNGEE. The DNA for the CDR3 is TGTGCCAGCAGCGCAGGCACAAGCGGGGGAAACTACGAGCAGTACTTC. Its protein product is CASSAGTSGGNYEQYF.

This chain connects TRBV19 to TRBJ1-2; the match to TRBD1 covers 8 bases. V was pared by 4 bases and J by 3 bases, with 1 base of the junction left unmatched. Germline CDR1 reads LNHDA; CDR2 reads SQIVND (reference sequence). This CDR3 is 13 amino acids long. The CDR3, as DNA: TGTGCCAGTAGTACACAGGGGGACTATGGCTACACCTTC. Translation: CASSTQGDYGYTF.

The gene calls are TRBV19 and TRBJ2-1; 8 nucleotides match TRBD2. V shed 3 bases, J shed 12 bases, and the junction held 16 bases outside the gene matches. The V gene's germline CDR1 is LNHDA and CDR2 SQIVND (reference sequence). This CDR3 is built from 16 residues. The CDR3 DNA is TGTGCCAGTAGTATTCCCAGCGGGGGTCCCCAGCTTGGGCAGTTCTTC. As protein: CASSIPSGGPQLGQFF.

The chain employs TRBV2 and TRBJ2-7; 10 positions agree with TRBD1. Per the germline V gene, CDR1 is SNHLY and CDR2 is FYNNEI. V shed 7 bases and J 6 bases; nucleotides not matched to a gene: 6. This CDR3 region has 13 residues. The CDR3 loop reads CASNWDRGAEQYF. CDR3 in DNA: TGTGCCAGCAATTGGGACAGGGGCGCCGAGCAGTACTTC.

V is TRBV5-1 and J is TRBJ1-1; no clear D. The length of the CDR3 is 14 residues. The V and J ends lost 3 bases and 1 base respectively, with 10 bases between them. The germline CDR1 and CDR2 sequences are SGHRS and YFSETQ. CDR3 bases: TGCGCCAGCAGCTCGGACGGGAAGAACACTGAAGCTTTCTTT. Protein product: CASSSDGKNTEAFF.

V gene TRBV6-4 combines with J gene TRBJ2-4, with 8 bases fitting TRBD1. CDR3 length: 20 residues. The V and J ends lost 4 bases and 3 bases, in that order; junction bases with no gene match: 20. CDR1 and CDR2 from the germline V gene are MRHNA and SNTAGT. The CDR3 sequence: CASSATPDRDPDFVKNIQYF. The CDR3 DNA sequence: TGTGCCAGCAGTGCGACCCCGGACAGGGACCCGGACTTTGTCAAAAACATTCAGTACTTC.

The chain carries TRBV5-4 and TRBJ2-5, with 9 bases that match TRBD2. The CDR3 length is 14 residues. CDR1 and CDR2 from the germline V gene are SGHNT and YYREEE (reference sequence). The trim removed 9 bases at V and 5 bases at J, leaving 11 bases unmatched. This CDR3 is CATSIAGASETQYF. In nucleotides, the CDR3 is TGTGCCACTTCAATAGCGGGGGCCTCGGAGACCCAGTACTTC.

Only one count was recorded for this clone. The chain links TRBV19 to TRBJ2-2; 7 bases fit TRBD1. The germline gives CDR1 LNHDA, CDR2 SQIVND (reference sequence). The CDR3 runs to 15 residues. With V trimmed by 0 bases and J by 9 bases, 7 bases remained unmatched. CDR3 in amino acids: CASSIEGDSFRELFF. DNA of the CDR3: TGTGCCAGTAGTATAGAGGGGGACAGTTTTCGGGAGCTGTTTTTT.

The chain couples TRBV10-3 to TRBJ2-4, with D possibly being TRBD1 (5 bases). The CDR3 has 17 amino acids. Germline V gene data show CDR1 as ENHRY and CDR2 as SYGVKD. The ends were cut back, 0 bases at V and 0 bases at J, with 12 bases in the middle. CDR3 sequence (DNA): TGTGCCATCAGTGAGTCGGGGCCCGCCATAGCCAAAAACATTCAGTACTTC. It specifies CAISESGPAIAKNIQYF.

The rearrangement links TRBV6-1 to TRBJ1-5; 7 bases map to TRBD1. Germline trimming cut 3 bases from V and 0 bases from J; bases unmatched to any gene: 11. Germline V gene sequence: CDR1 MNHNS, CDR2 SASEGT. The CDR3 has 18 amino acids. The CDR3 DNA reads as TGTGCCAGCAGTGACCGGGACAGAGCGGACTTTAGCAATCAGCCCCAGCATTTT. Protein sequence: CASSDRDRADFSNQPQHF.

The rearrangement uses TRBV19 and TRBJ2-4; 7 bases agree with TRBD2. The CDR3 contains 19 residues. Germline V gives CDR1 LNHDA, CDR2 SQIVND (reference sequence). The J segment lost 0 bases and the V segment lost 2 bases, leaving 13 bases of the junction unmatched. CDR3 sequence: CASSISSGTTSLAKNIQYF. The CDR3 DNA follows: TGTGCCAGTAGTATATCCTCCGGGACTACGTCGCTAGCCAAAAACATTCAGTACTTC.

A remark on this clone: This sequence may be a read error, since a much larger clone differs from it by one base. The rearrangement uses TRBV3-1 (or the pseudogene TRBV3-2) and TRBJ1-1; TRBD1 matches at 10 bases. The CDR3 is 14 residues long. After removal of 5 bases from V and 5 bases from J, the junction contained 5 bases not matched to a gene. CDR1 is LGHDT and CDR2 is YNNKEL in the germline V gene (reference sequence). The CDR3, as DNA: TGTGCCAGCAGCGCCGGGACAGGGGTTACTGAAGCTTTCTTT. It encodes CASSAGTGVTEAFF.

The genes are TRBV19 and TRBJ1-1; D not certain. The V gene lost 3 bases and the J gene lost 0 bases, with 8 bases spanning the gap. CDR1 LNHDA and CDR2 SQIVND come from the germline V gene (reference sequence). The CDR3 contains 14 residues. The CDR3 protein is CASSMAVVNTEAFF. The CDR3 DNA is TGTGCCAGTAGTATGGCAGTCGTGAACACTGAAGCTTTCTTT.

The J gene is TRBJ2-4, the V gene TRBV7-8; 9 nucleotides line up with TRBD1. V was clipped by 5 bases and J by 7 bases; unmatched bases: 3. The CDR3 is made up of 13 amino acids. Germline V gene sequence: CDR1 SGHVS, CDR2 FQNEAQ. The CDR3 sequence is CASSRDRANIQYF. For the CDR3, the DNA is TGTGCCAGCAGCCGGGACAGGGCGAACATTCAGTACTTC. Full variable domain (missing parts from reference TRBV7-8 and TRBJ2-4): GAGVSQSPRYKVAKRGQDVALRCDPISGHVSLFWYQQALGQGPEFLTYFQNEAQLDKSGLPSDRFFAERPEGSVSTLKIQRTQQEDSAVYLCASSRDRANIQYFGAGTRLSVL.

The chain combines TRBV5-1 with TRBJ2-7; 7 positions match TRBD1. The V gene's germline CDR1 is SGHRS and CDR2 YFSETQ. The CDR3 has 16 amino acids. V lost 0 bases, J lost 0 bases, and 6 bases stayed unmatched. CDR3 sequence (DNA): TGCGCCAGCAGCTTGGCCGGGACAGCAAGCTCCTACGAGCAGTACTTC. Translation: CASSLAGTASSYEQYF.

The rearrangement uses TRBV19 and TRBJ2-7, with D perhaps TRBD2 (5 bases). V was cut by 5 bases and J by 7 bases, with 18 bases left in between. The CDR3 loop spans 14 amino acids. Germline values: CDR1 LNHDA, CDR2 SQIVND (reference sequence). As DNA, the CDR3 is TGTGCCAGTAGTTACGCCGGGATCCTGGGAGAGCAGTACTTC. It specifies CASSYAGILGEQYF.

The gene calls are TRBV9 and TRBJ1-6; no clear D gene. The V end was cut by 0 bases, the J end by 10 bases, with 11 bases between. This CDR3 has 14 residues. The V gene's germline CDR1 is SGDLS and CDR2 YYNGEE. The CDR3 coding sequence is TGTGCCAGCAGCGTAGCTGAAGGCGGGTCACCCCTCCACTTT. Amino acid sequence: CASSVAEGGSPLHF.

The chain is built from TRBV7-9 and TRBJ2-3; D is uncertain. CDR3 length equals 12 residues. CDR1 and CDR2 from the germline V gene are SEHNR and FQNEAQ (reference sequence). V lost 5 bases to trimming and J lost 0 bases, with 3 bases between them. CDR3 bases: TGTGCCAGCAGCCAAAGCACAGATACGCAGTATTTT. It specifies CASSQSTDTQYF.

The chain combines TRBV27 with TRBJ2-4; 15 positions match TRBD2. Germline V lookup: CDR1 MNHEY, CDR2 SMNVEV (reference sequence). The CDR3 loop spans 15 amino acids. V trimming: 4 bases; J trimming: 11 bases; junction bases outside the gene matches: 6. The CDR3: CASSSGTSGGPVQYF. DNA for the CDR3: TGTGCCAGCAGTTCCGGGACTAGCGGGGGGCCAGTTCAGTACTTC.

V and J are TRBV3-1 (or the pseudogene TRBV3-2) and TRBJ1-1; 7 nucleotides align to TRBD1. Germline V gene data show CDR1 as LGHDT and CDR2 as YNNKEL (reference sequence). V shed 3 bases and J 6 bases; nucleotides not matched to a gene: 7. CDR3 length: 14 amino acids. This CDR3 is CASSQGDRQAEAFF. In nucleotides, the CDR3 is TGTGCCAGCAGCCAGGGGGACAGACAGGCTGAAGCTTTCTTT.

The genes are TRBV3-1 (or the pseudogene TRBV3-2) and TRBJ1-5; TRBD1 is a possible D gene (6 bases). Germline V gives CDR1 LGHDT, CDR2 YNNKEL (reference sequence). The V gene lost 4 bases and the J gene lost 1 base, with 11 bases spanning the gap. The CDR3 spans 15 residues. The CDR3 DNA reads as TGTGCCAGCAGCCCGGCGGGGGGCAGCAATCAGCCCCAGCATTTT. Its protein product is CASSPAGGSNQPQHF.

The chain combines TRBV11-2 with TRBJ2-3; D is ambiguous. This CDR3 region has 15 residues. Trimming stripped 1 base from V and 6 bases from J, with 14 bases between. Germline values: CDR1 SGHAT, CDR2 FQNNGV. The CDR3 bases are TGTGCCAGCAGCTTAGCATCCTCCTACCCCGATACGCAGTATTTT. Translated, it gives CASSLASSYPDTQYF.

The chain joins TRBV7-9 to TRBJ2-1; D is possibly TRBD2 (6 bases). The CDR3 sequence is 12 residues long. CDR1 and CDR2 (germline): SEHNR, FQNEAQ (reference sequence). The V and J ends lost 1 base and 12 bases respectively, with 10 bases between them. CDR3 protein: CASSLVGGGQFF. In DNA form, the CDR3 reads TGTGCCAGCAGCTTAGTCGGGGGAGGGCAGTTCTTC.

The chain is built from TRBV11-2 and TRBJ2-5, with D maybe TRBD1 (5 bases). Germline CDR1 is SGHAT and CDR2 is FQNNGV. The V end lost 0 bases, the J end lost 6 bases, and 14 bases lay between the germline ends. The CDR3 consists of 15 residues. The CDR3 nucleotides read TGTGCCAGCAGCTTAGATCCCGGGCAGGGAAAGACCCAGTACTTC. Its translation is CASSLDPGQGKTQYF.

The gene calls are TRBV27 and TRBJ2-7, with D possibly TRBD2 on 6 matching bases. V lost 2 bases and J 3 bases, leaving 11 bases between the germline ends. CDR1 and CDR2 (germline): MNHEY, SMNVEV (reference sequence). The CDR3 is 14 residues long. The CDR3 DNA reads as TGTGCCAGCAGTTTAGCAGGGACTCACTACGAGCAGTACTTC. Its translation: CASSLAGTHYEQYF.